This T cell receptor (beta chain) was obtained from a study of graft-versus-host responses after intestinal transplantation. The V end was cut by 2 bases, the J end by 5 bases, with 9 bases between. Germline-derived CDR1 and CDR2 are LGHNA and YSLEER. The CDR3 is 14 residues long. Findings and limits, study-wide: The marrow of recipients harbored GvH clones, and ileum or blood showed some of them first.

Generated by immunoSEQ multiplex PCR, the TCRdb table keeps only in-frame clones and is missing some. The sample has 45,000 to 65,000 clones; 94% are singletons. A remark on this clone: Antigen: not known.

Sample: unstimulated CD4+ T cells sorted from spleen or lymph node cells, taken before transplant. The chain joins TRBV4-3 to TRBJ2-2; maybe TRBD2 (5 bases). The sequence was obtained from a human donor who was the organ donor for an intestinal transplant. As DNA, the CDR3 is TGCGCCAGCAGCCAACAACCGGGGACCGGGGAGCTGTTTTTT. It translates to CASSQQPGTGELFF.